This paragraph reports one TCR beta chain. The sample holds a few counts of this clonotype. The antigen it recognizes is unknown. No base quality values were provided; no much bigger clone lies one nucleotide off. These data are taken from a study of T-cell memory formation after mild COVID-19 (dated by TCRdb to the early 2020s). For the wider study: TCR sequence clusters from the two donors were largely donor specific. In two donors, T-cell clones that expanded and contracted after mild COVID-19 were followed by sequencing TCRalpha and TCRbeta repertoires longitudinally. Two young, previously healthy adult volunteers, one female and one male, were included in the cohort.

Paper-wide results and their limitations: Clones that contracted from day 15 to 85 showed balanced CD4/CD8 phenotypes, whereas a second wave of clones that expanded from day 15 to 37 leaned towards CD4+. Some responding clones were found in pre-infection memory, which suggests that pre-existing cross-reactive memory T cells took part in the SARS-CoV-2 response. Only two mild cases were covered by the study, and larger cohorts that include severe cases with pre-infection samples were considered necessary. SARS-CoV-2 specificity of the second-wave clones peaking on day 37 was not confirmed. Contracting CD4+ clones turned up mainly in the CM and EM memory subsets, whereas EMRA was where CD8+ clones were enriched.

The run used an Illumina NovaSeq 6000. TCRalpha and TCRbeta cDNA libraries were constructed by 5'RACE with constant-segment primers, with sample barcodes and unique molecular identifiers being introduced. RNA was extracted from every sample with Trizol reagent. Amplification of the libraries took two PCR steps, and the second step added a second sample barcode plus Illumina TruSeq adapters. Sequencing of libraries was performed on an Illumina NovaSeq with 2 x 150 bp paired-end reads. The paper's processing steps were these. Demultiplexing of reads and collapsing into UMI-guided consensus sequences were performed with migec v1.2.7. With mixcr v2.1.11, UMI consensuses were aligned to TRA and TRB V and J templates and assembled into clonotypes. Clonotypes were classified as expanded or contracted when called significant by both edgeR and NoisET, with noise models trained on biological replicates. edgeR calls used a false discovery rate-adjusted p below 0.01 and a log2 fold-change threshold of 1. As an exploratory analysis of dynamics, max-normalized trajectories of the 1000 most abundant clonotypes were examined by PCA with hierarchical clustering. Separately sequenced CD4+ and CD8+ repertoires were used to assign a CD4 or CD8 phenotype to each responding clone. TCRdb applied fastp at Q25 and MiXCR to the public reads, then kept only in-frame beta chains. Duplicate CDR3 protein sequences are folded into a single record with the most common DNA and genes. Here the V and J calls rest on TCRdb's processing, not on the authors' analysis. This sample holds roughly 310,000 distinct CDR3 sequences; more than 15% were observed only once. 22% of the sample rests with the top ten.

PBMCs were isolated by Ficoll-Paque density gradient centrifugation. The CDR3 contains 16 residues, cysteine and phenylalanine counted. Only the CDR3 DNA is retained, 48 bases long and in frame from the first base. V loses 1 base, J loses 6 bases, and the germline ends lie 16 bases apart. CDR1 and CDR2, per the germline V gene, are SGHTA and FQGNSA. The chain joins TRBV7-2 to TRBJ1-5; TRBD1 might be the D gene, on 5 matching bases. The sequenced sample was PBMCs or a T cell subset sorted from them (not recorded which). This receptor was identified in a man aged 18 to 30 who had mild COVID-19 (a few samples of this study predate the infection). The sample titles of this study are shuffled in the database, so cell type and time point are left out; the donor was told from shared clones. The CDR3 loop reads CASSLGPPGRGQPQHF. The nucleotide sequence reads TGTGCCAGCAGCTTAGGGCCCCCAGGGAGAGGTCAGCCCCAGCATTTT.